The 14 T cell receptor beta chains in this list originate from one sample, sequenced in a study of T cell responses to AZD1222 COVID-19 vaccine. The table came from immunoSEQ multiplex PCR; TCRdb's copy has only in-frame clones and leaves some out. The top ten hold about 1.5% of the sample, which has roughly 150,000 clones, almost 90% seen once. The specimen was peripheral blood, collected 28 days after the second AZD1222 dose. Every receptor here comes from an adult who received the AZD1222 COVID-19 vaccine.

This chain links TRBV5-8 with TRBJ2-3; 8 positions agree with TRBD1. The V gene end was trimmed by 2 bases and the J gene end by 5 bases; junction bases not matched to a gene: 4. Germline V gives CDR1 SGHTS, CDR2 YDEGEE. The CDR3 spans 14 residues. The CDR3 DNA follows: TGTGCCAGCAGCTTCGGACAGGGAAAAGATACGCAGTATTTT. Its translation is CASSFGQGKDTQYF.

This chain links TRBV19 with TRBJ1-2; tentative D call: TRBD1 (5 bases). CDR1 and CDR2 (germline): LNHDA, SQIVND (reference sequence). The CDR3 covers 15 residues. Trimming pared 6 bases from V and 4 bases from J, leaving 18 bases between. The CDR3 DNA is TGTGCCAGTAGCCGGTTGGGGGACCGCGGCTATGGCTACACCTTC. Protein: CASSRLGDRGYGYTF.

This chain uses TRBV24-1 with TRBJ2-2, with a tentative D call TRBD2 (6 bases). The CDR3 is 14 amino acids. The V gene's germline CDR1 is KGHDR and CDR2 SFDVKD. With 6 bases removed from V and 4 bases from J, the gap between germline ends came to 11 bases. The CDR3 nucleotides read TGTGCCACCAGTCGTAGGGGAGGCACCGGGGAGCTGTTTTTT. It is translated as CATSRRGGTGELFF.

V usage is TRBV6-1 and J usage is TRBJ2-7; the match to TRBD1 covers 9 bases. V was pared by 9 bases and J by 0 bases, with 9 bases of the junction left unmatched. Germline V gene sequence: CDR1 MNHNS, CDR2 SASEGT. There are 15 residues in the CDR3. The CDR3 reads CASTLGQGSSYEQYV. CDR3 nucleotide sequence: TGTGCCAGTACTCTTGGACAGGGGTCCTCCTACGAGCAGTACGTC.

J is TRBJ2-2 and V is TRBV14, with D uncertain. The V and J ends lost 2 bases and 3 bases respectively, with 7 bases between them. Germline V CDR1 and CDR2: SGHDN, FVKESK. The CDR3 consists of 14 residues. CDR3: CASSQQHHTGELFF. The DNA for the CDR3 is TGTGCCAGCAGCCAACAACATCACACCGGGGAGCTGTTTTTT.

The CDR3 spells CASSVTARGTEAFF. The CDR3 DNA follows: TGTGCCAGCAGCGTGACCGCAAGGGGAACTGAAGCTTTCTTT. The chain combines TRBV5-6 with TRBJ1-1; TRBD1 might be the D (5 bases). V was pared by 4 bases and J by 5 bases, with 15 bases between. CDR1 and CDR2 from the germline V gene are SGHDT and YYEEEE. The CDR3 runs to 14 residues.

This clone was detected only a few times. The CDR3 nucleotides read TGCGCCAGCAGCTTGGGGAATGGGGAATCGATCCCCGGGGAGCTGTTTTTT. Protein product: CASSLGNGESIPGELFF. The V call is TRBV5-1, the J call TRBJ2-2; no firm D call. CDR1 is SGHRS and CDR2 is YFSETQ in the germline V gene. CDR3 length equals 17 residues. Trimming stripped 0 bases from V and 6 bases from J, with 18 bases between.

The chain combines TRBV7-9 with TRBJ2-1, with D tentatively TRBD1 (5 bases). This CDR3 comprises 15 residues. Germline V CDR1 and CDR2: SEHNR, FQNEAQ (reference sequence). V was shortened by 4 bases and J by 4 bases, with 14 bases between the two germline ends. The CDR3 loop reads CASSSETQGYNEQFF. The CDR3 coding sequence is TGTGCCAGCAGCTCCGAAACTCAGGGTTACAATGAGCAGTTCTTC.

This chain links TRBV5-6 with TRBJ1-1; D remains ambiguous. There are 12 residues in the CDR3. The germline V gene encodes CDR1 SGHDT and CDR2 YYEEEE. Trimming took off 2 bases at V and 11 bases at J, with 13 bases between the two ends. CDR3: CASSFTGRMAFF. The CDR3 DNA reads TGTGCCAGCAGCTTCACCGGGCGGATGGCTTTCTTT.

CDR3 bases: TGTGCCAGCAGACCGGGACAGAGCGGAAACACCATATATTTT. This sequence encodes CASRPGQSGNTIYF. V is TRBV6-5 and J is TRBJ1-3; TRBD1 matches at 7 bases. CDR3 length: 14 amino acids. Trimming removed 6 bases from V and 4 bases from J; junction bases left unmatched: 6. Germline lookup yields CDR1 MNHEY and CDR2 SVGAGI.

This chain joins TRBV2 and TRBJ1-1; 9 positions agree with TRBD1. The CDR3 is 14 amino acids. Unmatched junction bases numbered 4, after V lost 6 bases and J lost 2 bases. In germline, CDR1 is SNHLY, CDR2 FYNNEI. The CDR3 loop is CASRNRGRNTEAFF. For the CDR3, the DNA is TGTGCCAGCAGGAACAGGGGGCGAAACACTGAAGCTTTCTTT.

V and J are TRBV30 and TRBJ2-7; D perhaps matches TRBD2 (5 bases). V gave up 0 bases and J gave up 2 bases, with 14 bases separating them. In germline, CDR1 is GTSNPN, CDR2 SVGIG (reference sequence). There are 15 residues in the CDR3. CDR3 DNA: TGTGCCTGGAGTGTACACCTTAGCGACCCCTACGAGCAGTACTTC. The encoded protein is CAWSVHLSDPYEQYF. The variable domain in full, with the rest retrieved from reference TRBV30 and TRBJ2-7, is SQTIHQWPATLVQPVGSPLSLECTVEGTSNPNLYWYRQAAGRGLQLLFYSVGIGQISSEVPQNLSASRPQDRQFILSSKKLLLSDSGFYLCAWSVHLSDPYEQYFGPGTRLTVT.

This rearrangement joins TRBV11-3 to TRBJ2-2, with no clear D. The CDR3 totals 13 residues. Between the trimmed V and J ends, which lost 8 bases and 4 bases, there was a span of 11 bases. CDR1 is SGHNT and CDR2 is YENEEA in the germline V gene. In DNA, the CDR3 is TGTGCCAGCCGACGGTCCCTCACCGGGGAGCTGTTTTTT. It encodes CASRRSLTGELFF.

J is TRBJ2-7 and V is TRBV7-2; 9 nucleotides line up with TRBD2. The germline CDR1 and CDR2 sequences are SGHTA and FQGNSA. The CDR3 is 15 amino acids. V lost 1 base, J lost 0 bases, and 1 base stayed unmatched. The DNA of the CDR3 is TGTGCCAGCAGCTTAGGTAGCGGGAGCTCCTACGAGCAGTACTTC. Its protein product is CASSLGSGSSYEQYF.